Below, one T cell receptor (beta chain) is given with its context. The V gene lost 0 bases and the J gene lost 14 bases, with 12 bases spanning the gap. Per germline, CDR1 SGHRS and CDR2 YFSETQ. This CDR3 spans 13 amino acids. This entry belongs to a study of blood T cell repertoires in COVID-19. Measured with immunoSEQ multiplex PCR; TCRdb has only the in-frame clones, and not every one. The sample contains roughly 150,000 clones, roughly 85% of which appear only once. The V and J genes are TRBV5-1 and TRBJ1-6; unclear D gene. Sequencing was performed on peripheral blood. The receptor's source is a woman of 80 years or more with acute or convalescent COVID-19. The CDR3, as DNA: TGCGCCAGCAGCTTGGGATCAGTTACCACCCTCCACTTT. Translating gives CASSLGSVTTLHF.